Each of the 23 T cell receptor beta chains below was sequenced from the same sample in a study of cytomegalovirus exposure and HLA in healthy donors. The assay was immunoSEQ multiplex PCR, and TCRdb's table has in-frame clones only and misses some. Here the sample spans about 71,000 clones, around 96% being singletons. Sequenced: PBMCs. The receptors were sampled from a man between 18 and 29 years old in good health and CMV-seropositive.

This sequence joins TRBV28 and TRBJ2-1; 10 bases match TRBD2. With V trimmed by 5 bases and J by 7 bases, 8 bases remained unmatched. The CDR3 runs to 15 residues. Germline loops: CDR1 MDHEN, CDR2 SYDVKM. CDR3 region: CASSGSGRGMNEQFF. The CDR3 DNA reads as TGTGCCAGCAGTGGGAGCGGGAGGGGGATGAATGAGCAGTTCTTC.

This sequence joins TRBV7-2 and TRBJ2-2; 7 bases line up with TRBD2. Losses at the gene ends were 6 bases for V and 0 bases for J; bases not matched to a gene: 4. Germline values: CDR1 SGHTA, CDR2 FQGNSA. The CDR3 runs 15 residues. In DNA, the CDR3 is TGTGCCAGCAGTTGGGACTATACGAACACCGGGGAGCTGTTTTTT. Protein: CASSWDYTNTGELFF.

This rearrangement joins TRBV19 to TRBJ2-2; 8 bases line up with TRBD2. The length of the CDR3 is 14 residues. Germline V gene lookup returns CDR1 LNHDA and CDR2 SQIVND (reference sequence). Trimming removed 6 bases from V and 2 bases from J; junction bases left unmatched: 2. CDR3 DNA: TGTGCCAGTAGGACTAGCGCAAACACCGGGGAGCTGTTTTTT. Translation gives CASRTSANTGELFF.

The J gene is TRBJ2-4, the V gene TRBV13, with D perhaps matching TRBD1 (6 bases). The CDR3 runs to 16 residues. Trimming cost V 2 bases and J 2 bases, with 13 bases left between them. Germline V gene sequence: CDR1 PRHDT, CDR2 FYEKMQ (reference sequence). CDR3 nucleotide sequence: TGTGCCAGCAGCTTATGGCAGGGGATGTCCAAAAACATTCAGTACTTC. Amino acid sequence: CASSLWQGMSKNIQYF.

The chain is built from TRBV28 and TRBJ2-7; weak D call: TRBD2 (5 bases). Germline lookup yields CDR1 MDHEN and CDR2 SYDVKM. The CDR3 is 14 amino acids. Trimming removed 10 bases at V and 4 bases at J, with 20 bases between. In DNA form, the CDR3 reads TGTGCCACCAGACCTTTAAAGAGGGCTTACGAGCAGTACTTC. Translation gives CATRPLKRAYEQYF.

The V and J genes are TRBV5-1 and TRBJ2-3; weak D call: TRBD2 (6 bases). This CDR3 region has 14 residues. V lost 2 bases, J lost 6 bases, and 13 bases lay in between. The germline CDR1 and CDR2 sequences are SGHRS and YFSETQ. The CDR3 region has the DNA TGCGCCAGCAGCTTAAGCGGGTCTGGGGATACGCAGTATTTT. Translated: CASSLSGSGDTQYF.

The J gene is TRBJ1-2, the V gene TRBV5-4; 9 positions agree with TRBD1. This CDR3 region has 16 residues. V lost 4 bases, J lost 1 base, and 8 bases stayed unmatched. Per germline, CDR1 SGHNT and CDR2 YYREEE (reference sequence). As DNA, the CDR3 is TGTGCCAGCAGCGATACACAGGGGGCGGATAACTATGGCTACACCTTC. The encoded protein is CASSDTQGADNYGYTF.

V gene TRBV28 combines with J gene TRBJ2-2; D is uncertain. Germline assignment: CDR1 MDHEN and CDR2 SYDVKM. This CDR3 is 14 amino acids long. V was clipped by 5 bases and J by 2 bases, with 9 bases between them. The CDR3 DNA is TGTGCCAGCAGTCAGAAGCGAAACACCGGGGAGCTGTTTTTT. It is translated as CASSQKRNTGELFF.

The J gene is TRBJ1-4, the V gene TRBV5-1; 7 bases map to TRBD1. The CDR3 is 14 residues long. Germline loops: CDR1 SGHRS, CDR2 YFSETQ. The V segment lost 7 bases and the J segment 7 bases; nucleotides outside the gene matches: 10. The CDR3 DNA is TGCGCCAGCGCGCCCATAGGGGGCGTTGAAAAACTGTTTTTT. Its translation is CASAPIGGVEKLFF.

J is TRBJ2-5 and V is TRBV5-6, with 7 bases aligning to TRBD2. After removal of 3 bases from V and 2 bases from J, the junction contained 7 bases not matched to a gene. Germline assignment: CDR1 SGHDT and CDR2 YYEEEE. The CDR3 runs to 15 residues. DNA for the CDR3: TGTGCCAGCAGCTGGGCCGGGACTATACAAGAGACCCAGTACTTC. It translates to CASSWAGTIQETQYF.

This chain connects TRBV6-1 to TRBJ2-2, with D tentatively TRBD2 (5 bases). Germline V gene sequence: CDR1 MNHNS, CDR2 SASEGT. The CDR3 covers 14 residues. Deletions cut 7 bases from V and 0 bases from J, with 9 bases between. In DNA, the CDR3 is TGTGCCAGCAACCCTAGCACGAACACCGGGGAGCTGTTTTTT. Its translation: CASNPSTNTGELFF.

This rearrangement joins TRBV7-9 to TRBJ2-5, with D perhaps TRBD1 (7 bases). The CDR3 contains 14 residues. V lost 5 bases to trimming and J lost 2 bases, with 12 bases between them. Germline values: CDR1 SEHNR, CDR2 FQNEAQ (reference sequence). The CDR3 sequence: CASSRGTEQETQYF. CDR3 DNA sequence: TGTGCCAGCAGCCGGGGGACAGAACAAGAGACCCAGTACTTC.

The V and J genes are TRBV7-7 and TRBJ1-2, with TRBD1 matching 9 bases. This CDR3 has 14 residues. Germline assignment: CDR1 SSHAT and CDR2 FNYEAQ (reference sequence). The V and J ends lost 4 bases and 3 bases, in that order; junction bases with no gene match: 3. In DNA, the CDR3 is TGTGCCAGCAGCTCCCGGGACAGGGACTATGGCTACACCTTC. Translated, it gives CASSSRDRDYGYTF.

The V gene is TRBV7-3, the J gene TRBJ2-3; 10 bases are a match to TRBD2. CDR3 size: 16 residues. Germline V gives CDR1 SGHTA, CDR2 FQGTGA. V lost 3 bases to trimming and J lost 5 bases; unmatched junction nucleotides: 8. CDR3 bases: TGTGCCAGCAGCTTGGGGCCACTAGCGGGGAAAGATACGCAGTATTTT. As protein: CASSLGPLAGKDTQYF.

Written as DNA, the CDR3 is TGTGCCAGCAGCGTAGCAGCGGGAGCTTACGAGCAGTACTTC. This sequence encodes CASSVAAGAYEQYF. This rearrangement joins TRBV9 to TRBJ2-7; 8 bases are shared with TRBD2. Trimming removed 0 bases from V and 4 bases from J; junction bases left unmatched: 3. The CDR3 is made up of 14 amino acids. The V gene's germline CDR1 is SGDLS and CDR2 YYNGEE.

V usage is TRBV6-5 and J usage is TRBJ1-2; the match to TRBD1 covers 7 bases. The CDR3 spans 13 residues. Germline-derived CDR1 and CDR2 are MNHEY and SVGAGI. The ends lost 6 bases at V and 4 bases at J; junction bases unmatched: 5. CDR3 nucleotide sequence: TGTGCCAGCAGGACAGACAGGGCCTATGGCTACACCTTC. Translating gives CASRTDRAYGYTF.

In its sample, this clone was seen a few times. The chain couples TRBV29-1 to TRBJ1-5; D unresolved. Germline loops: CDR1 SQVTM, CDR2 ANQGSEA. Between the trimmed V and J ends, which lost 5 bases and 2 bases, there was a span of 16 bases. The CDR3 is 15 residues long. The CDR3 loop reads CSVSDGVLGNQPQHF. The CDR3 DNA reads as TGCAGCGTTTCGGACGGGGTCTTGGGCAATCAGCCCCAGCATTTT.

This sequence joins TRBV6-5 and TRBJ2-7; tentative D call: TRBD2 (7 bases). Germline V gene lookup returns CDR1 MNHEY and CDR2 SVGAGI. This CDR3 region has 13 residues. The V end was cut by 8 bases, the J end by 2 bases, with 13 bases between. The CDR3 reads CASSGGETYEQYF. CDR3 DNA sequence: TGTGCCAGCTCGGGGGGCGAGACCTACGAGCAGTACTTC.

This clone was seen a few times. The chain combines TRBV5-6 with TRBJ2-5, with 10 bases that match TRBD1. Germline V CDR1 and CDR2: SGHDT, YYEEEE. The ends lost 7 bases at V and 5 bases at J; junction bases unmatched: 8. This CDR3 spans 14 amino acids. DNA for the CDR3: TGTGCCAGCTGCGGACAGGGGGTAGCGGAGACCCAGTACTTC. Encoded protein: CASCGQGVAETQYF. Full variable domain (rest looked up from reference TRBV5-6 and TRBJ2-5): DAGVTQSPTHLIKTRGQQVTLRCSPKSGHDTVSWYQQALGQGPQFIFQYYEEEERQRGNFPDRFSGHQFPNYSSELNVNALLLGDSALYLCASCGQGVAETQYFGPGTRLLVL.

The genes are TRBV9 and TRBJ2-1; possibly TRBD2 for D (6 bases). CDR3 size: 15 residues. Germline-derived CDR1 and CDR2 are SGDLS and YYNGEE. The ends were cut back, 3 bases at V and 4 bases at J, with 14 bases in the middle. The CDR3 DNA reads TGTGCCAGCAGCGACGCGGAGGGAGGATACAATGAGCAGTTCTTC. It specifies CASSDAEGGYNEQFF.

This rearrangement joins TRBV7-6 to TRBJ2-7, with D perhaps matching TRBD1 (6 bases). Germline values: CDR1 SGHVS, CDR2 FNYEAQ. V lost 1 base, J lost 3 bases, and 13 bases lay in between. The CDR3 consists of 15 residues. Written as DNA, the CDR3 is TGTGCCAGCAGCTTAGGCCGGGACACCGACTACGAGCAGTACTTC. As protein: CASSLGRDTDYEQYF.

J is TRBJ1-1 and V is TRBV6-5, with TRBD1 matching over 12 bases. V shed 8 bases, J shed 6 bases, and the junction held 4 bases outside the gene matches. CDR1 is MNHEY, CDR2 SVGAGI, per germline. The CDR3 loop spans 13 amino acids. This CDR3 reads CASRDRGLAEAFF. CDR3 sequence (DNA): TGTGCCAGCCGGGACAGGGGGCTGGCTGAAGCTTTCTTT.

This clone is medium-sized by share. The rearrangement joins TRBV28 to TRBJ2-7, with TRBD1 identical over 9 bases. The CDR3 consists of 15 residues. The ends lost 5 bases at V and 4 bases at J; junction bases unmatched: 9. In germline, CDR1 is MDHEN, CDR2 SYDVKM. The CDR3 DNA sequence: TGTGCCAGCAGTCCCTTTCCGGGACAGGGATACGAGCAGTACTTC. Translating gives CASSPFPGQGYEQYF. The full variable domain, rest sourced from reference TRBV28 and TRBJ2-7, is DVKVTQSSRYLVKRTGEKVFLECVQDMDHENMFWYRQDPGLGLRLIYFSYDVKMKEKGDIPEGYSVSREKKERFSLILESASTNQTSMYLCASSPFPGQGYEQYFGPGTRLTVT.